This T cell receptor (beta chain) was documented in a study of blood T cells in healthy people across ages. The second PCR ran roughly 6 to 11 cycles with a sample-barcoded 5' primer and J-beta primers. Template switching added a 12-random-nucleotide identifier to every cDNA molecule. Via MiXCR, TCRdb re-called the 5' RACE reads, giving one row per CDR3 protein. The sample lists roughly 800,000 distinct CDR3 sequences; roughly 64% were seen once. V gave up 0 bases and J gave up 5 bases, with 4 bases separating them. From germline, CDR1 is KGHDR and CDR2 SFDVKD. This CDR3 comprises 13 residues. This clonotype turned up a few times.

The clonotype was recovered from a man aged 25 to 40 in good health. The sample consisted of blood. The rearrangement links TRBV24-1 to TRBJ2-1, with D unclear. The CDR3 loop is CATSDLKDNEQFF. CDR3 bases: TGTGCCACCAGTGATTTGAAGGACAATGAGCAGTTCTTC.